This T cell receptor beta chain was found in a study of blood T cell repertoires in COVID-19 (dated by TCRdb to about 2020). Some background on the complete study: The collaborator samples originated in the United States, Italy and Spain and spanned the acute and convalescent phases of COVID-19. Samples were obtained from the ongoing ImmuneRACE study (first 160 participants) and from over 1,000 subjects provided by 6 global collaborators. Deeply sampled blood TCRbeta repertoires from subjects exposed to, actively infected with, or recovered from COVID-19 were included in the dataset. Where HLA class I and class II types were available, the types were taken from metadata supplied by the sample provider, not from assay-based typing. A de-identified subject ID, COVID-19 status, age in years and sex were almost always included in the sample metadata. The material from the prospective study consisted of cDNA or gDNA derived from T cells, B-cell-depleted T cells, or PBMCs. The repertoires were made available in a free public database intended to serve as a resource for research on the immune response to SARS-CoV-2.

Whole blood was collected in K2EDTA tubes by collaborating institutions according to the institutions' own protocols. For TCRbeta analysis, collaborators shipped samples in one of three forms: frozen whole blood, isolated PBMCs, or DNA extracted from either of those sample types. TCRbeta CDR3 regions were amplified from genomic DNA using the immunoSEQ Assay, a bias-controlled multiplex PCR. As for the authors' bioinformatics: The number of nucleated cells in each sample was estimated by amplification of reference gene primers within the assay. To quantify the absolute abundance of each unique TCRbeta CDR3 rearrangement, sequence reads were collapsed and filtered. For each sample, productive Simpson clonality was calculated as the square root of Simpson's diversity index over productive rearrangements. The table comes from immuneACCESS by way of TCRdb, which keeps in-frame sequences with V and J called. Part of the clones is missing from these tables; in studies checked, under half for an unresolved V gene and the rest for unknown reasons. V, J and clone size are those of that table, while D and trimming were read from the DNA. Within this sample are nearly 250,000 clones, with roughly 79% of them counted one time only. Approximately 1.9% of the sample belongs to the ten largest clones.

This clone has more than one count but fewer than ten. Which antigen it targets is not known. Nothing much larger sits one base from this clone, and base qualities are not available. Results and caveats for the whole study, not just this receptor: The quantity of clinical and demographic metadata differed by source and by participant and was supplied without curation.

The CDR3, cysteine through phenylalanine, is 16 amino acids long. Only the CDR3 part of the read is kept: 48 bases, read in frame from the first base. In the germline V gene (reference sequence), CDR1 corresponds to LNHNV and CDR2 to YYDKDF. V ends up 7 bases short and J 0 bases short, with an unmatched junction base count of 9. The clonotype was recovered from a woman over 75 with acute or convalescent COVID-19. The V gene is TRBV15 and the J gene is TRBJ1-2; the central 9 bases match TRBD1. Sequencing input: peripheral blood. The DNA sequence is TGTGCCACCACAATGGGGACAGGGTGGACTAACTATGGCTACACCTTC. It translates to CATTMGTGWTNYGYTF.